The 4 T cell receptor beta chains given below trace back to one sample, sequenced in a study of neurological immune-mediated disorders. Via MiXCR, TCRdb re-called the 5' RACE reads, giving one row per CDR3 protein. This sample has tens of thousands of distinct CDR3 sequences; under 3% occur once, and the top ten carry around 3%. Sequencing was performed on PBMCs. The receptors shown here come from a man in his fifties or sixties with multiple sclerosis.

This clonotype was counted between two and nine times. For the CDR3, the DNA is TGCAGTGCTAGTGTTCCTTCAGGACAGTTTATCCCTGAAGCTTTCTTT. It translates to CSASVPSGQFIPEAFF. The chain is built from TRBV20-1 and TRBJ1-1; possible D gene TRBD1, 6 bases. CDR1 DFQATT and CDR2 SNEGSKA come from the germline V gene (reference sequence). The CDR3 consists of 16 residues. Deletions cut 3 bases from V and 6 bases from J, with 23 bases between.

There are many counts of this clonotype. The chain is built from TRBV5-1 and TRBJ2-5; no clear D. The CDR3 is 11 residues long. Germline V CDR1 and CDR2: SGHRS, YFSETQ. Trimming left V 5 bases short and J 5 bases short, with 7 bases between. CDR3 loop: CASREAETQYF. The CDR3 nucleotides read TGCGCCAGCAGAGAAGCGGAGACCCAGTACTTC.

This clonotype was observed many times. The CDR3 DNA reads TGTGCCAGCAGTTTAGCAGCGGGGTACAATGAGCAGTTCTTC. Its protein product is CASSLAAGYNEQFF. The rearrangement joins TRBV12-3 or TRBV12-4 to TRBJ2-1, with 7 bases fitting TRBD2. This CDR3 is 14 amino acids long. Trimming took 0 bases from V and 4 from J; bases not matched to a gene: 0.

This clonotype was counted ten times or more. V usage is TRBV12-3 or TRBV12-4 and J usage is TRBJ1-4; no definite D call. The CDR3 has 14 residues. Trimming removed 5 bases at V and 0 bases at J, with 7 bases between. The CDR3 loop reads CASSPIATNEKLFF. CDR3 nucleotide sequence: TGTGCCAGCAGTCCCATTGCAACTAATGAAAAACTGTTTTTT.